Below, 3 T cell receptor beta chains from the same sample are listed, as sequenced in a study of cytomegalovirus exposure and HLA in healthy donors. Assay used: immunoSEQ multiplex PCR; TCRdb lists only in-frame clones, some missing. The profile shows around 220,000 clones, just over 85% of them singletons. Sample: PBMCs. These receptors all come from a woman aged 18-29 years in good health and CMV-seronegative.

Remarks on this clone: Because the CDR3 is missing its conserved closing phenylalanine or tryptophan, this is likely a read error. No DNA is shown, since the ends of the CDR3 on it are uncertain; the CDR3 is the one TCRdb lists. The chain recombines TRBV3-1 (or the pseudogene TRBV3-2) with TRBJ1-1; the listed D gene, TRBD1, was not tested against the DNA. Termini included, the CDR3 measures 9 amino acids. The germline CDR1 and CDR2 sequences are LGHDT and YNNKEL (reference sequence). The CDR3: CASSLGTDV.

The chain employs TRBV5-4 and TRBJ1-2, with D uncertain. CDR3 length: 14 amino acids. Germline lookup yields CDR1 SGHNT and CDR2 YYREEE (reference sequence). V was shortened by 1 base and J by 4 bases, with 11 bases between the two germline ends. The CDR3, as DNA: TGTGCCAGCAGCTTGTCGCGGGAATCCTATGGCTACACCTTC. Protein sequence: CASSLSRESYGYTF.

The rearrangement joins TRBV7-3 to TRBJ2-5; 10 bases align to TRBD1. Unmatched junction bases numbered 8, after V lost 5 bases and J lost 5 bases. This CDR3 has 15 residues. Per the germline V gene, CDR1 is SGHTA and CDR2 is FQGTGA. CDR3 nucleotides: TGTGCCAGCAGCGACGGACAGGGGGAGGGTGAGACCCAGTACTTC. Encoded protein: CASSDGQGEGETQYF.